This T cell receptor beta chain was observed in a study of cytomegalovirus exposure and HLA in healthy donors. On this clone: This same CDR3 is encoded by further DNA sequences in the sample.

This PCR relied on a set of 60 Vbeta primers and 13 Jbeta primers. Only in-frame clones appear in the TCRdb table, and some are missing; sequencing was by immunoSEQ multiplex PCR. The sample holds 110,000 or so clones; nearly 85% are singletons and the top ten take 5.5% to 7%. CDR1 is SGHTA, CDR2 FQGNSA, per germline. V shed 5 bases and J 8 bases; nucleotides not matched to a gene: 4. The CDR3 consists of 12 residues. This receptor was taken from a man between 18 and 35 years old in good health and CMV-seronegative. The chain links TRBV7-2 to TRBJ1-2; 8 bases align to TRBD1. The sample comprised PBMCs. CDR3 coding DNA: TGTGCCAGCAGCCCGACAGGGGCCGGCTACACCTTC. Translation: CASSPTGAGYTF.